The 15 T cell receptor beta chains listed next were all sequenced from one sample in a study of T-cell reconstitution after alpha-beta-depleted transplantation in children. Library preparation (for TCRbeta) was performed with unique molecular identifiers. One entry per CDR3 protein results from TCRdb running MiXCR on the PCR reads. The table shows about 440,000 distinct CDR3 sequences, with 43% occurring only once. Specimen: PBMCs, collected before TCRalphabeta/CD19-depleted stem cell transplant. Receptors were obtained from a girl aged 2 to 9 with aplastic anemia, due to receive a stem cell transplant.

V and J are TRBV9 and TRBJ2-2, with D perhaps TRBD2 (7 bases). The germline V gene encodes CDR1 SGDLS and CDR2 YYNGEE. The germline V and J ends were trimmed by 4 bases and 0 bases, with 19 bases remaining between them. The CDR3 is 18 residues long. The CDR3 loop reads CASSLGGGRSPNTGELFF. CDR3 nucleotides: TGTGCCAGCAGCCTAGGGGGGGGCAGGAGTCCGAACACCGGGGAGCTGTTTTTT.

The chain is built from TRBV6-5 and TRBJ2-1; 12 positions match TRBD2. Germline CDR1 reads MNHEY; CDR2 reads SVGAGI. The CDR3 has 15 amino acids. With V trimmed by 6 bases and J by 8 bases, 8 bases remained unmatched. The CDR3 DNA sequence: TGTGCCAGCAGATTCACTAGCGGGGGGTCGGATGAGCAGTTCTTC. It translates to CASRFTSGGSDEQFF.

The chain recombines TRBV4-1 with TRBJ1-3; D gene uncertain. The germline CDR1 and CDR2 sequences are MGHRA and YSYEKL. This CDR3 spans 15 amino acids. Trimming removed 1 base at V and 4 bases at J, with 11 bases between. The CDR3: CASSQGDADGNTIYF. DNA for the CDR3: TGCGCCAGCAGCCAAGGAGATGCAGACGGAAACACCATATATTTT.

The chain couples TRBV7-6 to TRBJ2-6; D is perhaps TRBD1 (5 bases). CDR1 is SGHVS and CDR2 is FNYEAQ in the germline V gene. The CDR3 spans 18 residues. Trimming left V 5 bases short and J 2 bases short, with 19 bases between. The CDR3 here is CASSPIRALRAGANVLTF. DNA of the CDR3: TGTGCCAGCAGCCCGATAAGGGCCCTCAGGGCTGGGGCCAACGTCCTGACTTTC.

The table lists this clonotype with many counts. The chain couples TRBV6-6 to TRBJ2-1; D tentatively fits TRBD1 or TRBD2 (6 bases each). The germline V and J ends were trimmed by 6 bases and 9 bases, with 12 bases remaining between them. This CDR3 is built from 12 residues. Germline assignment: CDR1 MNHNY and CDR2 SVGAGI (reference sequence). The CDR3 here is CASSPGGSEQFF. The CDR3 DNA follows: TGTGCCAGCAGCCCCGGGGGCAGTGAGCAGTTCTTC.

This clonotype showed up just once. The genes are TRBV2 and TRBJ2-1; maybe TRBD2 (6 bases). Looked up from germline, CDR1 is SNHLY and CDR2 is FYNNEI. The CDR3 sequence is 17 residues long. Trimming removed 4 bases from V and 6 bases from J, with 22 bases in between. CDR3 loop: CASSAASAHFWGNEQFF. DNA for the CDR3: TGTGCCAGCAGTGCGGCTAGCGCCCATTTTTGGGGCAATGAGCAGTTCTTC. The full variable domain, with the rest looked up from reference TRBV2 and TRBJ2-1, is EPEVTQTPSHQVTQMGQEVILRCVPISNHLYFYWYRQILGQKVEFLVSFYNNEISEKSEIFDDQFSVERPDGSNFTLKIRSTKLEDSAMYFCASSAASAHFWGNEQFFGPGTRLTVL.

The genes are TRBV5-5 and TRBJ2-2; 7 nucleotides match TRBD1. CDR1 and CDR2 from the germline V gene are SGHKS and YYEKEE (reference sequence). The V and J ends lost 4 bases and 7 bases, in that order; junction bases with no gene match: 13. This CDR3 region has 16 residues. CDR3 sequence: CASSQELTGRVGELFF. CDR3 nucleotides: TGTGCCAGCAGCCAGGAATTGACAGGGAGAGTCGGGGAGCTGTTTTTT.

V gene TRBV30 combines with J gene TRBJ2-1, with a possible D match to TRBD1 (6 bases). Per germline, CDR1 GTSNPN and CDR2 SVGIG (reference sequence). Trimming shortened V by 1 base and J by 4 bases, and 14 bases separated the two germline ends. The CDR3 contains 15 residues. The CDR3 reads CAWSGLQGKYNEQFF. The CDR3 coding sequence is TGTGCCTGGAGTGGGCTTCAGGGGAAGTACAATGAGCAGTTCTTC.

The V call is TRBV29-1, the J call TRBJ2-5; 9 positions match TRBD1. Losses at the gene ends were 6 bases for V and 3 bases for J; bases not matched to a gene: 14. This CDR3 region has 16 residues. Germline assignment: CDR1 SQVTM and CDR2 ANQGSEA. The CDR3 protein is CSVHPGQGRAKETQYF. DNA for the CDR3: TGCAGCGTCCACCCGGGACAGGGACGGGCTAAAGAGACCCAGTACTTC.

The chain employs TRBV27 and TRBJ2-7, with TRBD2 matching over 12 bases. This CDR3 is built from 16 residues. Trimming removed 5 bases from V and 1 base from J; junction bases left unmatched: 6. The germline gives CDR1 MNHEY, CDR2 SMNVEV (reference sequence). The CDR3 reads CASSPGGLAGSYEQYF. In nucleotides, the CDR3 is TGTGCCAGCAGTCCCGGAGGACTAGCGGGATCCTACGAGCAGTACTTC.

The chain is built from TRBV7-2 and TRBJ1-5; no clear D. Trimming shortened V by 1 base and J by 0 bases, and 10 bases separated the two germline ends. This CDR3 has 16 amino acids. Germline V lookup: CDR1 SGHTA, CDR2 FQGNSA. CDR3 nucleotides: TGTGCCAGCAGCTTAGGGTGGGATTATAGCAATCAGCCCCAGCATTTT. It translates to CASSLGWDYSNQPQHF.

This clonotype has only a few counts. This chain uses TRBV7-2 with TRBJ1-5; D may be TRBD1 (6 bases). The CDR3 loop spans 16 amino acids. Trimming took off 4 bases at V and 0 bases at J, with 13 bases between the two ends. Germline V CDR1 and CDR2: SGHTA, FQGNSA. CDR3 residues: CASSSLTGYSNQPQHF. CDR3 bases: TGTGCCAGCAGCTCCCTAACAGGGTATAGCAATCAGCCCCAGCATTTT. The variable domain in full, with the rest retrieved from reference TRBV7-2 and TRBJ1-5, is GAGVSQSPSNKVTEKGKDVELRCDPISGHTALYWYRQSLGQGLEFLIYFQGNSAPDKSGLPSDRFSAERTGGSVSTLTIQRTQQEDSAVYLCASSSLTGYSNQPQHFGDGTRLSIL.

V usage is TRBV7-9 and J usage is TRBJ2-3, with no clear D. Germline lookup yields CDR1 SEHNR and CDR2 FQNEAQ (reference sequence). The CDR3 has 13 residues. V lost 5 bases to trimming and J lost 2 bases, with 8 bases between them. The CDR3 loop is CASSHIHTDTQYF. The CDR3 coding sequence is TGTGCCAGCAGCCACATCCACACAGATACGCAGTATTTT.

The chain couples TRBV15 to TRBJ2-5, with no clear D. The CDR3 consists of 13 residues. Germline V CDR1 and CDR2: LNHNV, YYDKDF (reference sequence). The V gene lost 3 bases and the J gene lost 3 bases, with 8 bases spanning the gap. CDR3 protein: CATSRRIKETQYF. Here the CDR3 DNA reads TGTGCCACCAGCAGGCGGATTAAAGAGACCCAGTACTTC.

This chain connects TRBV5-1 to TRBJ2-3; D might be TRBD2 (5 bases). Trimming pared 2 bases from V and 3 bases from J, leaving 10 bases between. This CDR3 has 14 amino acids. Germline values: CDR1 SGHRS, CDR2 YFSETQ. The CDR3 region is CASSFRLQTDTQYF. Here the CDR3 DNA reads TGCGCCAGCAGCTTCAGACTACAGACAGATACGCAGTATTTT. Combining the CDR3 with reference TRBV5-1 and TRBJ2-3 gives the whole variable domain KAGVTQTPRYLIKTRGQQVTLSCSPISGHRSVSWYQQTPGQGLQFLFEYFSETQRNKGNFPGRFSGRQFSNSRSEMNVSTLELGDSALYLCASSFRLQTDTQYFGPGTRLTVL.